Listed below are T cell receptor beta chains from one sample, sequenced in a study of blood T cell repertoires in COVID-19. Assay: immunoSEQ multiplex PCR; the TCRdb copy retains only in-frame clones and omits some. The table lists 200,000 to 250,000 clones, approximately 84% of them singletons, with about 15% in the top ten. The sequenced material came from PBMCs or T cells enriched from blood (not recorded which). These receptors came from a middle-aged man who had recovered from COVID-19. CDR3s include the opening cysteine and the closing phenylalanine or tryptophan. D genes are given only for firm matches. Clone size appears in some rows only: once, few, many, or a class for an expanded clone.

TRBJ2-7 | . | once | TRBV6-5 | CASSYDRERNNEQYF | TGTGCCAGCAGTTATGATCGGGAAAGGAACAACGAGCAGTACTTC
TRBJ1-1 | TRBD1 | few | TRBV4-2 | CASSQDRGPDTEAFF | TGTGCCAGCAGCCAAGATAGGGGGCCGGACACTGAAGCTTTCTTT
TRBJ2-7 | TRBD2 | . | TRBV5-1 | CASSLRGGLDSSYEQYF | TGCGCCAGCAGCTTGAGGGGGGGACTAGACTCATCCTACGAGCAGTACTTC
TRBJ1-1 | TRBD1 | . | TRBV2 | CASSPDRWNTEAFF | TGTGCCAGCAGTCCGGACAGGTGGAACACTGAAGCTTTCTTT
TRBJ1-5 | . | few | TRBV4-1 | CASSQDPGRSGPQHF | TGCGCCAGCAGCCAAGATCCCGGCCGGAGCGGGCCCCAGCATTTT
TRBJ2-3 | TRBD2 | . | TRBV29-1 | CSLVAGATATDTQYF | TGCAGCCTTGTAGCGGGAGCGACCGCCACAGATACGCAGTATTTT
TRBJ1-1 | . | . | TRBV6-2/TRBV6-3 | CASTPPGSGDTEAFF | TGTGCCAGCACCCCCCCGGGTTCCGGGGACACTGAAGCTTTCTTT
TRBJ2-5 | . | . | TRBV5-5 | CASSLGAPETQYF | TGTGCCAGCAGCCTAGGGGCGCCTGAGACCCAGTACTTC
TRBJ1-1 | . | . | TRBV5-1 | CASSLLGGQAEAFF | TGCGCCAGCAGCTTGCTAGGGGGACAAGCTGAAGCTTTCTTT
TRBJ1-1 | . | . | TRBV15 | CATSRRQGYTEAFF | TGTGCCACCAGCAGAAGGCAGGGATACACTGAAGCTTTCTTT
TRBJ2-1 | TRBD2 | . | TRBV15 | CATSIRLAGGNEQFF | TGTGCCACCAGCATCCGACTAGCGGGAGGGAATGAGCAGTTCTTC
TRBJ2-1 | . | few | TRBV13 | CASSPDQGNEQFF | TGTGCCAGCAGCCCCGACCAGGGCAATGAGCAGTTCTTC
TRBJ2-1 | TRBD2 | . | TRBV12-3/TRBV12-4 | CASSQGFSGSGFF | TGTGCCAGCAGCCAGGGATTTAGCGGGAGCGGGTTCTTC
TRBJ2-5 | TRBD1 | . | TRBV7-9 | CASSARTGGRETQYF | TGTGCCAGCAGCGCCCGAACAGGGGGCAGGGAGACCCAGTACTTC
TRBJ2-5 | . | . | TRBV11-2 | CASSSRETQYF | TGTGCCAGCAGCTCTCGAGAGACCCAGTACTTC
TRBJ1-1 | . | . | TRBV21-1 | CASSPGTATSAFF | TGTGCCAGCAGCCCTGGGACAGCTACGTCCGCTTTCTTT
TRBJ2-2 | TRBD2 | . | TRBV13 | CASSFTSENTGELFF | TGTGCCAGCAGCTTTACTAGCGAGAACACCGGGGAGCTGTTTTTT
TRBJ2-1 | TRBD2 | . | TRBV7-9 | CASSPGTSGHYNEQFF | TGTGCCAGCAGCCCAGGGACTAGCGGGCATTACAATGAGCAGTTCTTC
TRBJ1-1 | . | . | TRBV7-3 | CASSLSENTEAFF | TGTGCCAGCAGCTTGAGCGAAAACACTGAAGCTTTCTTT
TRBJ1-1 | . | . | TRBV30 | CAWIRVEAFF | TGTGCCTGGATCAGGGTTGAAGCTTTCTTT
TRBJ1-1 | . | . | TRBV5-5 | CASSSRETNTEAFF | TGTGCCAGCAGCTCGAGGGAGACGAACACTGAAGCTTTCTTT
TRBJ1-1 | . | . | TRBV28 | CASSSRIAEAFF | TGTGCCAGCAGTTCTAGGATTGCTGAAGCTTTCTTT
TRBJ1-6 | TRBD1 | . | TRBV27 | CASSLLPQGMAPLHF | TGTGCCAGCAGTCTCTTACCACAGGGGATGGCACCCCTCCACTTT
TRBJ1-1 | . | . | TRBV2 | CASSGSGDTEAFF | TGTGCCAGCAGTGGGTCGGGGGACACTGAAGCTTTCTTT
TRBJ1-2 | TRBD1 | . | TRBV7-2 | CASSLGTGDGYTF | TGTGCCAGCAGCTTAGGGACAGGGGATGGCTACACCTTC
TRBJ1-4 | TRBD1 | . | TRBV7-8 | CASSYRDRGLGNEKLFF | TGTGCCAGCAGCTACCGGGACAGGGGGCTCGGTAATGAAAAACTGTTTTTT
TRBJ2-7 | . | . | TRBV4-1 | CASSQGRNSDEQYF | TGCGCCAGCAGCCAAGGACGAAATAGCGACGAGCAGTACTTC
TRBJ2-3 | TRBD2 | . | TRBV5-1 | CASSSSGGPEDTQYF | TGCGCCAGCAGCTCTAGCGGGGGGCCGGAAGATACGCAGTATTTT
TRBJ2-1 | . | . | TRBV10-3 | CATRGGGGSYNEQFF | TGTGCCACCAGGGGTGGGGGGGGCTCATACAATGAGCAGTTCTTC
TRBJ1-4 | . | . | TRBV2 | CASRGERVFF | TGTGCCAGCAGGGGCGAGAGGGTGTTTTTT
TRBJ1-3 | . | . | TRBV21-1 | CASSKFQSGNTIYF | TGTGCCAGCAGCAAGTTCCAATCTGGAAACACCATATATTTT
TRBJ1-1 | . | . | TRBV5-4 | CASSLDPDSITEAFF | TGTGCCAGCAGCTTGGATCCCGACAGCATCACTGAAGCTTTCTTT
TRBJ1-4 | TRBD1 | . | TRBV27 | CASSWDRANEKLFF | TGTGCCAGCAGTTGGGACAGGGCTAATGAAAAACTGTTTTTT
TRBJ1-1 | . | . | TRBV3-1/TRBV3-2 | CASSHGVVAFF | TGTGCCAGCAGCCACGGGGTTGTAGCTTTCTTT
TRBJ1-1 | TRBD1 | few | TRBV6-1 | CASSASLSQGVDTEAFF | TGTGCCAGCAGTGCAAGTCTCTCCCAGGGGGTAGACACTGAAGCTTTCTTT
TRBJ2-5 | . | . | TRBV6-2/TRBV6-3 | CASSYSLRLQETQYF | TGTGCCAGCAGTTACTCGTTGCGCCTACAAGAGACCCAGTACTTC